The T cell receptor (beta chain) under discussion was sequenced for a study of CD4 T cell repertoires in COVID-19. Study-level background: Relabeled CFSE-low cells, IL-2-expanded for around nine days, met spikes from other coronaviruses. Regarding the study as a whole: In SARS-CoV and/or HKU1 spike cultures, between about 6 and 25% of SARS-CoV-2 clonotypes reappeared. Sharing of several most expanded SARS-CoV-2-reactive clonotypes across memory subsets suggested intraclonal diversification.

TCRdb keeps only in-frame clones here, not all; method: immunoSEQ multiplex PCR. The sample shows thousands of clones, around four fifths of them seen only once. V dropped 8 bases and J dropped 7; count of bases not matched to a gene: 7. Germline V CDR1 and CDR2: MNHEY, SMNVEV (reference sequence). The CDR3 covers 13 residues. Only one count was recorded for this clone. Its specificity is not known. The memory T cells were sequenced right after ex vivo isolation, without culture. This receptor was identified in a human donor who had COVID-19. This chain links TRBV27 with TRBJ2-1; 8 bases align to TRBD1. This material consisted of effector memory CD4+ T cells from blood, taken before the COVID-19 pandemic. Here the CDR3 reads CASSGGLGNEQFF. The DNA of the CDR3 is TGTGCCAGCTCAGGGGGCCTTGGGAATGAGCAGTTCTTC.